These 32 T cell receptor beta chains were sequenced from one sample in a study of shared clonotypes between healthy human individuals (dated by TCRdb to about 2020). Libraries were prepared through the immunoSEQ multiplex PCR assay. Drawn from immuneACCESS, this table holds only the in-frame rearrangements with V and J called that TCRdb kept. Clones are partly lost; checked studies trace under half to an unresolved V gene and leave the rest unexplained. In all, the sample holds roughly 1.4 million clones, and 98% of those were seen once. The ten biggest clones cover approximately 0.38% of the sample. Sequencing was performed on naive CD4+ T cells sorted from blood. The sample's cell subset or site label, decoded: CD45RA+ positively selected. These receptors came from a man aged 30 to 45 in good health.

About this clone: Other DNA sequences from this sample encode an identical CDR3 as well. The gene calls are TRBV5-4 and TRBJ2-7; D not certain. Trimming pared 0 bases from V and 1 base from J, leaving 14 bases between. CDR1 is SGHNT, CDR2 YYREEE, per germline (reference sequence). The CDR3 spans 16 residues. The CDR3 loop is CASSLVSASGSYEQYF. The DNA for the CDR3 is TGTGCCAGCAGCTTGGTTTCGGCGAGTGGGTCCTACGAGCAGTACTTC.

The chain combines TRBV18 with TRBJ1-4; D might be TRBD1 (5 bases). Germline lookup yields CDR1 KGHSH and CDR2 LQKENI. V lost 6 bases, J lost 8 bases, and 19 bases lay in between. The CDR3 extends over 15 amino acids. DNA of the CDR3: TGTGCCAGCTCCACAAAACCGGGGGAGATCGAAAAACTGTTTTTT. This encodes CASSTKPGEIEKLFF.

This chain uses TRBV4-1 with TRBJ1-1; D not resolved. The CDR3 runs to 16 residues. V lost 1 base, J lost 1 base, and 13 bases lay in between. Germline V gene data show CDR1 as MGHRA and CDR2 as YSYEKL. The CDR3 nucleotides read TGCGCCAGCAGCCAAGCCGATGGTGGGGAGAACACTGAAGCTTTCTTT. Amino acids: CASSQADGGENTEAFF.

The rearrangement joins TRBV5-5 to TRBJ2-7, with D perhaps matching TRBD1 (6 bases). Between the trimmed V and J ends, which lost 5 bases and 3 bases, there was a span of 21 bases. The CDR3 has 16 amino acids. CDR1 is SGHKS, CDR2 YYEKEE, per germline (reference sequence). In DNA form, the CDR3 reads TGTGCCAGCAGAACAACCTTGAGGACAGCATTCTACGAGCAGTACTTC. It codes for CASRTTLRTAFYEQYF.

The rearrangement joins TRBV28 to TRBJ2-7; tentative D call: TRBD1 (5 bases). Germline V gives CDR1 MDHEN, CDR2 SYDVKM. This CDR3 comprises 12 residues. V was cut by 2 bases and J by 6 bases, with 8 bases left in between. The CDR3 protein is CASSLVGREQYF. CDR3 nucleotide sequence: TGTGCCAGCAGTTTAGTGGGGCGCGAGCAGTACTTC.

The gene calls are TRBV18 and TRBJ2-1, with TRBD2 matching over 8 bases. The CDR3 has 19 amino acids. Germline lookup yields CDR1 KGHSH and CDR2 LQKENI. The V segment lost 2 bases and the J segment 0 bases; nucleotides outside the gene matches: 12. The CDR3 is CASSPAAPFGTSSYNEQFF. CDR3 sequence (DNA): TGTGCCAGCTCACCAGCCGCTCCATTCGGGACTAGCTCCTACAATGAGCAGTTCTTC. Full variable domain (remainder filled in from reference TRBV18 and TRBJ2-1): NAGVMQNPRHLVRRRGQEARLRCSPMKGHSHVYWYRQLPEEGLKFMVYLQKENIIDESGMPKERFSAEFPKEGPSILRIQQVVRGDSAAYFCASSPAAPFGTSSYNEQFFGPGTRLTVL.

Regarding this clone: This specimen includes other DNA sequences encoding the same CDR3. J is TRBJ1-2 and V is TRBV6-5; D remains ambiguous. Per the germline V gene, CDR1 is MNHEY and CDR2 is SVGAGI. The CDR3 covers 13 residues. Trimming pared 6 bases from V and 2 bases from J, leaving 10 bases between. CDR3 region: CASSWTANYGYTF. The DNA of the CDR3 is TGTGCCAGCAGCTGGACCGCCAACTATGGCTACACCTTC.

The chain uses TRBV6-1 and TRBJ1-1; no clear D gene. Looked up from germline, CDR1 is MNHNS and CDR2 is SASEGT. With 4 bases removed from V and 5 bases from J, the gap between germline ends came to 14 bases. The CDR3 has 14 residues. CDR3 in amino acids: CASSGLPGSTEAFF. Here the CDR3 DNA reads TGTGCCAGCAGTGGACTCCCGGGGTCGACTGAAGCTTTCTTT.

CDR3 loop: CASRSRSQNNEQFF. The DNA for the CDR3 is TGTGCCAGCAGAAGCCGTTCTCAAAACAATGAGCAGTTCTTC. The chain combines TRBV2 with TRBJ2-1; D is unresolved. Germline-derived CDR1 and CDR2 are SNHLY and FYNNEI. V lost 6 bases, J lost 5 bases, and 14 bases lay in between. This CDR3 spans 14 amino acids.

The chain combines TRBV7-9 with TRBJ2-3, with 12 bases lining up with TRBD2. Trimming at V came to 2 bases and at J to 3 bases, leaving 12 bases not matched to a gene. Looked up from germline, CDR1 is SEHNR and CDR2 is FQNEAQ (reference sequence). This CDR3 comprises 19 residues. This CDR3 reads CASSLSLSSGRAGTDTQYF. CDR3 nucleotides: TGTGCCAGCAGCTTATCTCTATCTAGCGGGAGGGCCGGTACAGATACGCAGTATTTT.

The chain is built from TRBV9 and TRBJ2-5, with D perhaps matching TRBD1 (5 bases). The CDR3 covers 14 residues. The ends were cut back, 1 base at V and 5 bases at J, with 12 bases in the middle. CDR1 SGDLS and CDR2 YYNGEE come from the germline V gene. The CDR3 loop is CASSVSGLGETQYF. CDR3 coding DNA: TGTGCCAGCAGCGTATCAGGGCTCGGGGAGACCCAGTACTTC.

As DNA, the CDR3 is TGTGCCAGCAGCGTACAACTGAACTCCTACAATGAGCAGTTCTTC. This gives the protein CASSVQLNSYNEQFF. The V and J genes are TRBV9 and TRBJ2-1, with no clear D. V lost 1 base and J lost 0, with 8 bases in between. The V gene's germline CDR1 is SGDLS and CDR2 YYNGEE. CDR3 length equals 15 residues. Complete variable domain (other parts from reference TRBV9 and TRBJ2-1): DSGVTQTPKHLITATGQRVTLRCSPRSGDLSVYWYQQSLDQGLQFLIQYYNGEERAKGNILERFSAQQFPDLHSELNLSSLELGDSALYFCASSVQLNSYNEQFFGPGTRLTVL.

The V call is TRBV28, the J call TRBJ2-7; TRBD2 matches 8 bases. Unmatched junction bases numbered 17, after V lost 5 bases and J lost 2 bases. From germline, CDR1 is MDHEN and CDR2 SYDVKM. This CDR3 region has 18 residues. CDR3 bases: TGTGCCAGCAGTACTATGGTGACTAGCGCCGCTAAGGCCTACGAGCAGTACTTC. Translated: CASSTMVTSAAKAYEQYF.

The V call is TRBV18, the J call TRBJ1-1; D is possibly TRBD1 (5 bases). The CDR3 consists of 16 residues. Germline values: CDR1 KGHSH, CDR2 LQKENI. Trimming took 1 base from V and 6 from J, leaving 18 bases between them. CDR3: CASSPLTGLMVAEAFF. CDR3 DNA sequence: TGTGCCAGCTCACCACTCACGGGGCTGATGGTAGCTGAAGCTTTCTTT.

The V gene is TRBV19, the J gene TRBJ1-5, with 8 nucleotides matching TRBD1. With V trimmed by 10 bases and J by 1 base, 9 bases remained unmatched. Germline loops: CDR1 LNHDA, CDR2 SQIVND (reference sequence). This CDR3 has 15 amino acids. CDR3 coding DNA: TGTGCCACCTTACAGGGGGTATTAAGCAATCAGCCCCAGCATTTT. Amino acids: CATLQGVLSNQPQHF.

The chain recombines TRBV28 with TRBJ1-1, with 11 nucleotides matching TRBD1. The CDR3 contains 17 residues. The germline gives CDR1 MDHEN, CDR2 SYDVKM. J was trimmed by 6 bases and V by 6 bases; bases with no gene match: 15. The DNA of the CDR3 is TGTGCCAGCAGCTTACCTGGACAGGGGGCGCGTAAAGCTGAAGCTTTCTTT. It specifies CASSLPGQGARKAEAFF. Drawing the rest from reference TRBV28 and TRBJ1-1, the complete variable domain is DVKVTQSSRYLVKRTGEKVFLECVQDMDHENMFWYRQDPGLGLRLIYFSYDVKMKEKGDIPEGYSVSREKKERFSLILESASTNQTSMYLCASSLPGQGARKAEAFFGQGTRLTVV.

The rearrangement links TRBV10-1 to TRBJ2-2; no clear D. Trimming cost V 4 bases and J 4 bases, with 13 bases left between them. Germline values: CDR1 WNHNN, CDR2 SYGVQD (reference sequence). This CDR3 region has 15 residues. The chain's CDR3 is CASSGLTPGTGELFF. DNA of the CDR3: TGCGCCAGCAGTGGATTGACTCCGGGCACCGGGGAGCTGTTTTTT.

CDR3 bases: TGTGCCAGCAGTACTTGGGTCGCGGCCGCTAGCACAGATACGCAGTATTTT. Protein product: CASSTWVAAASTDTQYF. V gene TRBV27 combines with J gene TRBJ2-3; D is unclear. CDR3 length: 17 residues. Looked up from germline, CDR1 is MNHEY and CDR2 is SMNVEV (reference sequence). The V gene lost 5 bases and the J gene lost 0 bases, with 18 bases spanning the gap.

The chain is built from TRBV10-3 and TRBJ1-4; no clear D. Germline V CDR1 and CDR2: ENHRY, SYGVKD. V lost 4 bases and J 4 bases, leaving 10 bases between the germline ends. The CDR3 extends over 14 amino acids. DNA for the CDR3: TGTGCCATCAGTGTTGGAGGAAGTAATGAAAAACTGTTTTTT. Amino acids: CAISVGGSNEKLFF.

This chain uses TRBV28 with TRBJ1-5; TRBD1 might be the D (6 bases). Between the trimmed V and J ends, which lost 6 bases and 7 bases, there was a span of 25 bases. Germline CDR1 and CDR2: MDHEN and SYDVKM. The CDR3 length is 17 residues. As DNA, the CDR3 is TGTGCCAGCAGAAGCCCCCGGGAAGGGGGTTGGAACCAGCCCCAGCATTTT. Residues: CASRSPREGGWNQPQHF. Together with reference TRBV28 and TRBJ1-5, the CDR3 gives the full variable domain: DVKVTQSSRYLVKRTGEKVFLECVQDMDHENMFWYRQDPGLGLRLIYFSYDVKMKEKGDIPEGYSVSREKKERFSLILESASTNQTSMYLCASRSPREGGWNQPQHFGDGTRLSIL.

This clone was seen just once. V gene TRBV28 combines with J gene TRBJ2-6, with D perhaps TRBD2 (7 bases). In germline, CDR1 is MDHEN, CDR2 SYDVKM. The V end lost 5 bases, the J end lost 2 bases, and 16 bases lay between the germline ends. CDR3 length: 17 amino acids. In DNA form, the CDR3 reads TGTGCCAGCAGTGGGGCTAAGGGGGGGCCTGGGGCCAACGTCCTGACTTTC. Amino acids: CASSGAKGGPGANVLTF.

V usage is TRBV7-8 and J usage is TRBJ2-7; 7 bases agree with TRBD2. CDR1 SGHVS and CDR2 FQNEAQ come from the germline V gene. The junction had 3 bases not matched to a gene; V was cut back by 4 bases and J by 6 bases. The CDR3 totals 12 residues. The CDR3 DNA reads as TGTGCCAGCAGCTGGGGGACTACCGAGCAGTACTTC. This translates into CASSWGTTEQYF. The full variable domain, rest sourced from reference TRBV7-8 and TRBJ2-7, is GAGVSQSPRYKVAKRGQDVALRCDPISGHVSLFWYQQALGQGPEFLTYFQNEAQLDKSGLPSDRFFAERPEGSVSTLKIQRTQQEDSAVYLCASSWGTTEQYFGPGTRLTVT.

The CDR3 is CASSTKREGLREQYF. DNA for the CDR3: TGTGCCAGCAGCACCAAGCGGGAGGGCCTACGGGAGCAGTACTTC. The V call is TRBV6-5, the J call TRBJ2-7, with 10 bases matching TRBD2. The J segment lost 7 bases and the V segment lost 6 bases, leaving 12 bases of the junction unmatched. This CDR3 is built from 15 residues. Germline V gene lookup returns CDR1 MNHEY and CDR2 SVGAGI.

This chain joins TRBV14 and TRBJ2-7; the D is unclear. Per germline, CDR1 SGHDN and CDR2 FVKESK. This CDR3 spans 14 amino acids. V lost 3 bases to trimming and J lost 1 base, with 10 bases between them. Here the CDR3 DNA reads TGTGCCAGCAGCCATGAGTCGGTTTCCTACGAGCAGTACTTC. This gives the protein CASSHESVSYEQYF.

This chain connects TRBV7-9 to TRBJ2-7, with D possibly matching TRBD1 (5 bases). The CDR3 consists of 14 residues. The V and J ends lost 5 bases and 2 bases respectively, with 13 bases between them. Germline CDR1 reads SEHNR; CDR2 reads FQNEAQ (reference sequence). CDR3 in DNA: TGTGCCAGCAGCCCGGACACTGTACCCTACGAGCAGTACTTC. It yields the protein CASSPDTVPYEQYF.

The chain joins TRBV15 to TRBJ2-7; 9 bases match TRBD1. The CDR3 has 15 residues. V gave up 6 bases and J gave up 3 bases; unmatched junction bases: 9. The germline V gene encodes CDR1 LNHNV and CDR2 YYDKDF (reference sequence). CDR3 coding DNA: TGTGCCACCAGGTCTTCCAGACAGGGGGTCTACGAGCAGTACTTC. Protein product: CATRSSRQGVYEQYF. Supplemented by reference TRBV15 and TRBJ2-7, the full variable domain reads DAMVIQNPRYQVTQFGKPVTLSCSQTLNHNVMYWYQQKSSQAPKLLFHYYDKDFNNEADTPDNFQSRRPNTSFCFLDIRSPGLGDTAMYLCATRSSRQGVYEQYFGPGTRLTVT.

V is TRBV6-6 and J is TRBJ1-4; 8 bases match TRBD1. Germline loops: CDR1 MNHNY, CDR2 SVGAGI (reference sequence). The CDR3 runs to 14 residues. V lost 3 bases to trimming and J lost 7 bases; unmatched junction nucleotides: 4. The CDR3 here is CASSYSTGVEKLFF. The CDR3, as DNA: TGTGCCAGCAGTTATTCGACAGGGGTTGAAAAACTGTTTTTT.

CDR3 protein: CASSPGHMNTEAFF. DNA of the CDR3: TGTGCCAGCAGCCCAGGACACATGAACACTGAAGCTTTCTTT. The chain joins TRBV9 to TRBJ1-1, with a weak D call TRBD1 (5 bases). Germline values: CDR1 SGDLS, CDR2 YYNGEE. V dropped 4 bases and J dropped 0 bases, with 10 bases sitting between them. The CDR3 contains 14 residues.

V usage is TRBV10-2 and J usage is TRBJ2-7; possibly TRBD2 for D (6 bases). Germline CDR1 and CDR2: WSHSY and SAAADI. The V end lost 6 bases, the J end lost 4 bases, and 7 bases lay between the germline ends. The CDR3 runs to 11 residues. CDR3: CASRRDYEQYF. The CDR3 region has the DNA TGCGCCAGCAGGCGGGATTACGAGCAGTACTTC.

The DNA for the CDR3 is TGTGCCAGCAGCCGGGAGGTTGTGAACACCGGGGAGCTGTTTTTT. It specifies CASSREVVNTGELFF. This chain links TRBV14 with TRBJ2-2, with D possibly being TRBD2 (6 bases). V lost 4 bases to trimming and J lost 1 base, with 10 bases between them. CDR1 is SGHDN and CDR2 is FVKESK in the germline V gene. The CDR3 spans 15 residues.

CDR3 sequence (DNA): TGTGCCATCAGTGAGTCAGGGGTCGGGGACGCTTTCTTT. Its translation is CAISESGVGDAFF. The J gene is TRBJ1-1, the V gene TRBV10-3, with D perhaps TRBD1 (5 bases). V lost 0 bases to trimming and J lost 11 bases, with 13 bases between them. Germline CDR1 ENHRY, CDR2 SYGVKD. CDR3 length: 13 amino acids.

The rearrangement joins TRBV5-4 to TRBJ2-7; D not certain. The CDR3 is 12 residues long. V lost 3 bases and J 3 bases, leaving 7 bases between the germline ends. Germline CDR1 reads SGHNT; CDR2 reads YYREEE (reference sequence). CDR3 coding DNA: TGTGCCAGCAGCTCCTTAAACTACGAGCAGTACTTC. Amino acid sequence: CASSSLNYEQYF.